The 7 T cell receptor beta chains below come from one sample, sequenced in a study of OX40 agonist ivuxolimab in advanced cancers. The assay was immunoSEQ multiplex PCR, and TCRdb's table has in-frame clones only and misses some. The sample has tens of thousands of clones, roughly 89% seen once. This specimen was CD4+ or CD8+ T cells sorted from blood, taken in a trial of the OX40 agonist ivuxolimab. Every receptor here comes from an adult with an advanced solid tumor such as melanoma, head and neck, liver or kidney cancer.

The J gene is TRBJ1-2, the V gene TRBV5-4; the D gene is possibly TRBD1 (5 bases). This CDR3 spans 12 amino acids. V lost 4 bases and J 8 bases, leaving 12 bases between the germline ends. CDR1 is SGHNT and CDR2 is YYREEE in the germline V gene (reference sequence). CDR3 loop: CASSQTGEGYTF. The CDR3 coding sequence is TGTGCCAGCAGCCAAACAGGTGAAGGCTACACCTTC.

This chain uses TRBV29-1 with TRBJ2-3, with TRBD2 matching 7 bases. V was clipped by 3 bases and J by 3 bases; unmatched bases: 3. Germline CDR1 reads SQVTM; CDR2 reads ANQGSEA. The CDR3 is made up of 13 amino acids. CDR3: CSVDFSGTDTQYF. CDR3 DNA sequence: TGCAGCGTTGATTTTAGCGGGACAGATACGCAGTATTTT.

V and J are TRBV2 and TRBJ2-7, with 11 bases fitting TRBD2. CDR1 is SNHLY, CDR2 FYNNEI, per germline. The CDR3 is 16 residues long. The J segment lost 4 bases and the V segment lost 6 bases, leaving 11 bases of the junction unmatched. CDR3 protein: CASRPGLAVTWYEQYF. CDR3 sequence (DNA): TGTGCCAGCAGGCCGGGACTAGCGGTTACATGGTACGAGCAGTACTTC.

This clone came up once. The gene calls are TRBV5-1 and TRBJ1-1, with 7 bases lining up with TRBD1. Losses at the gene ends were 0 bases for V and 6 bases for J; bases not matched to a gene: 11. The CDR3 has 16 amino acids. Germline-derived CDR1 and CDR2 are SGHRS and YFSETQ. The CDR3 DNA follows: TGCGCCAGCAGCTTGGCAAGACAGGGAGTGCACCCTGAAGCTTTCTTT. Encoded protein: CASSLARQGVHPEAFF.

CDR3 loop: CASSTSGHNEQFF. CDR3 sequence (DNA): TGTGCCAGCTCGACTAGCGGACACAATGAGCAGTTCTTC. This chain joins TRBV18 and TRBJ2-1; 9 nucleotides agree with TRBD2. The V segment lost 6 bases and the J segment 5 bases; nucleotides outside the gene matches: 2. CDR3 length: 13 residues. The germline V gene has CDR1 KGHSH and CDR2 LQKENI. Complete variable domain (other parts from reference TRBV18 and TRBJ2-1): NAGVMQNPRHLVRRRGQEARLRCSPMKGHSHVYWYRQLPEEGLKFMVYLQKENIIDESGMPKERFSAEFPKEGPSILRIQQVVRGDSAAYFCASSTSGHNEQFFGPGTRLTVL.

The rearrangement joins TRBV4-1 to TRBJ2-4, with 7 bases matching TRBD1. V was pared by 4 bases and J by 7 bases, with 13 bases of the junction left unmatched. CDR3 length equals 16 residues. Looked up from germline, CDR1 is MGHRA and CDR2 is YSYEKL. CDR3 residues: CASSPSDRARRNIQYF. CDR3 coding DNA: TGCGCCAGCAGCCCCTCCGACAGGGCCCGACGTAACATTCAGTACTTC.

This rearrangement joins TRBV5-5 to TRBJ1-2; 8 positions match TRBD1. The germline V gene has CDR1 SGHKS and CDR2 YYEKEE (reference sequence). The CDR3 length is 14 residues. V gave up 3 bases and J gave up 4 bases; unmatched junction bases: 5. As DNA, the CDR3 is TGTGCCAGCAGCTCCTTAACAGGGGGCTATGGCTACACCTTC. Its protein is CASSSLTGGYGYTF.